This section outlines one T cell receptor beta chain sequence together with its context. Its specificity is not known. Template for every sorted-subset replicate PCR totaled around 200 ng DNA, roughly 30,000 T cell genomes. Assay used: immunoSEQ multiplex PCR; TCRdb lists only in-frame clones, some missing. The data hold 2 million to 2.5 million clones, with roughly 95% observed a single time. The data were taken from a study of shared clonotypes between healthy human individuals. As for the study in general: CD4 naive and CD4 memory each took three plates per donor, while CD8 naive took two and CD8 memory one.

The V and J ends lost 0 bases and 6 bases, in that order; junction bases with no gene match: 3. Germline-derived CDR1 and CDR2 are SGHRS and YFSETQ. This CDR3 has 15 amino acids. Study-wide results and limits: Lower generation probabilities were found for non-shared clonotypes than for those shared by all four donors.

Sequencing used naive CD4+ T cells sorted from blood. Described subset: CD45RA+ positively selected. The chain carries TRBV5-1 and TRBJ2-1, with 10 bases fitting TRBD2. The clonotype was recovered from a man in his late teens or twenties in good health. The DNA of the CDR3 is TGCGCCAGCAGCTTGGAAAGCGGGGGGGCCAATGAGCAGTTCTTC. It translates to CASSLESGGANEQFF.